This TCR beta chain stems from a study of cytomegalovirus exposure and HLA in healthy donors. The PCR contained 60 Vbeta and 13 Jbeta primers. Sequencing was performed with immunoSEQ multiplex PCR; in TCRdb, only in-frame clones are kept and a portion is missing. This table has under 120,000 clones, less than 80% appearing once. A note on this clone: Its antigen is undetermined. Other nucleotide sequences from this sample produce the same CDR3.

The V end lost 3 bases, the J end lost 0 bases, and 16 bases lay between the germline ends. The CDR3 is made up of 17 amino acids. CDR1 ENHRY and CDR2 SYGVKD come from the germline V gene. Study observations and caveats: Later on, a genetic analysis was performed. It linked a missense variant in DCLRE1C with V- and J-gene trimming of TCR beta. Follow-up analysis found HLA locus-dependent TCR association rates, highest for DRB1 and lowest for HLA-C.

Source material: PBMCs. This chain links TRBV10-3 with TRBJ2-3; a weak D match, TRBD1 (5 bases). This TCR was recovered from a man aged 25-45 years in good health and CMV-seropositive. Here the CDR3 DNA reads TGTGCCATCAGTGAAAGCCGCATCGACAGAAGCACAGATACGCAGTATTTT. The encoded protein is CAISESRIDRSTDTQYF.